The present T cell receptor (beta chain) was sequenced within a study of T cell responses to AZD1222 COVID-19 vaccine. Notes on this clone: Its antigen is unknown.

Overall study results and limits: Of spike-specific TCRs, nearly half reportedly target regions left unmutated in variants. Spike-specific TCR breadth and depth went up after people got two AZD1222 doses.

Method: immunoSEQ multiplex PCR; TCRdb's copy keeps in-frame clones and lacks some. The repertoire holds 100,000 or so clones, with around nine tenths as singletons. The J segment lost 1 base and the V segment lost 1 base, leaving 11 bases of the junction unmatched. Germline V gene lookup returns CDR1 SEHNR and CDR2 FQNEAQ (reference sequence). This CDR3 region has 19 residues. The chain links TRBV7-9 to TRBJ2-3, with 10 nucleotides matching TRBD1. The sequence was collected from an adult in good health. Specimen: peripheral blood, collected on day 0 of AZD1222 vaccination. The CDR3 nucleotides are TGTGCCAGCAGCTTAGGACAGGGGGCATCCTCGCATGGCACAGATACGCAGTATTTT. This codes for CASSLGQGASSHGTDTQYF.